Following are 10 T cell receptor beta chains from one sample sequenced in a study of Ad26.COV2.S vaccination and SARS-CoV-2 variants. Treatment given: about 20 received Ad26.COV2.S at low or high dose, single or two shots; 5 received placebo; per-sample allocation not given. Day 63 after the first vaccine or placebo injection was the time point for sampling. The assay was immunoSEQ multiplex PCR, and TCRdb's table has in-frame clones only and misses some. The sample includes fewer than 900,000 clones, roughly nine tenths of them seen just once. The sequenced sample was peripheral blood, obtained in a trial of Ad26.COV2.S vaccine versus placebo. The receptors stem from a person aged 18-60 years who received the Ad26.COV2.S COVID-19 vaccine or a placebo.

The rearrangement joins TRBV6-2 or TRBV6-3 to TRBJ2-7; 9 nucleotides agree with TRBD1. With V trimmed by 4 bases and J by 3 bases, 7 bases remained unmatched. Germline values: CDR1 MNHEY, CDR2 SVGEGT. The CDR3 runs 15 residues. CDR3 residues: CASSFRDRADYEQYF. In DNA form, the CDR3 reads TGTGCCAGCAGTTTCCGGGACAGGGCTGACTACGAGCAGTACTTC.

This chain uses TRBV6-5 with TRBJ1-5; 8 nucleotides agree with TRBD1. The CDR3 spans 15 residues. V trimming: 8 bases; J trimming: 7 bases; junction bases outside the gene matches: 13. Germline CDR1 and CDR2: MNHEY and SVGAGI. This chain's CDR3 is CASRSFGQGGQPQHF. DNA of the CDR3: TGTGCCAGCCGATCATTTGGACAGGGAGGCCAGCCCCAGCATTTT.

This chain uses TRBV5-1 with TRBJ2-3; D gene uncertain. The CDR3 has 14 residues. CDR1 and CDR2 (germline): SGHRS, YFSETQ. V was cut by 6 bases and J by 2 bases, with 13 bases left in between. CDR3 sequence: CASTWTGTTDTQYF. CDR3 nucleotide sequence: TGCGCCAGCACCTGGACGGGTACCACAGATACGCAGTATTTT.

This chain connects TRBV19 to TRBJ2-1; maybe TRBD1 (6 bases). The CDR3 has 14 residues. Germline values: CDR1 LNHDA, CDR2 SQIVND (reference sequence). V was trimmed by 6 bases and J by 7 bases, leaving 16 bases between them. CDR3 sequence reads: CASRQGFTGNEQFF. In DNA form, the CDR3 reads TGTGCCAGTAGACAGGGCTTTACGGGTAATGAGCAGTTCTTC.

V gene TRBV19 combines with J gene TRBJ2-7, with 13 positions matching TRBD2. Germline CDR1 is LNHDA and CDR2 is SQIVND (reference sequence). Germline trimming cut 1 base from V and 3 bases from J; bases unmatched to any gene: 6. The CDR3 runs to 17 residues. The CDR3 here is CASSIGIRTSGSYEQYF. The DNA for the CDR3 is TGTGCCAGTAGTATAGGAATTAGGACTAGCGGGAGCTACGAGCAGTACTTC.

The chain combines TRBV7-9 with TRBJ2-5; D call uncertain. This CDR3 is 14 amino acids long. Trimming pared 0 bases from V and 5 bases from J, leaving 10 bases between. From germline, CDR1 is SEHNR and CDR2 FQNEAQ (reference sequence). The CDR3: CASSLATSGETQYF. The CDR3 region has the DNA TGTGCCAGCAGCTTAGCGACCTCCGGGGAGACCCAGTACTTC.

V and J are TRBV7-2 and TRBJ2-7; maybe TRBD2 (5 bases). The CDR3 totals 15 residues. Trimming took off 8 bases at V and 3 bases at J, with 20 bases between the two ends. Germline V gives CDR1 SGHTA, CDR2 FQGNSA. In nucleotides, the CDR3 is TGTGCCAGCGGATATTGGGAAGCGGATTACTACGAGCAGTACTTC. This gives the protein CASGYWEADYYEQYF. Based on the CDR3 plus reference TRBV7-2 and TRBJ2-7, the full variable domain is GAGVSQSPSNKVTEKGKDVELRCDPISGHTALYWYRQSLGQGLEFLIYFQGNSAPDKSGLPSDRFSAERTGGSVSTLTIQRTQQEDSAVYLCASGYWEADYYEQYFGPGTRLTVT.

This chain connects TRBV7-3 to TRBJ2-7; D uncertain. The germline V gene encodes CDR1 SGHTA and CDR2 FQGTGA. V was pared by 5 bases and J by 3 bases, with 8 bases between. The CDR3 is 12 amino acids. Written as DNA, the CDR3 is TGTGCCAGCAGCCTTAGGGTCTACGAGCAGTACTTC. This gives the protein CASSLRVYEQYF.

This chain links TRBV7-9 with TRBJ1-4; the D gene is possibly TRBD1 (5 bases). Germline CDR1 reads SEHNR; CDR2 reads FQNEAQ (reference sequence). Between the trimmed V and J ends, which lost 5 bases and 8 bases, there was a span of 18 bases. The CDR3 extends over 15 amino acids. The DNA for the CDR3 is TGTGCCAGCAGCCCCGGGGGTGGGGTTCGCGAAAAACTGTTTTTT. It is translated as CASSPGGGVREKLFF.

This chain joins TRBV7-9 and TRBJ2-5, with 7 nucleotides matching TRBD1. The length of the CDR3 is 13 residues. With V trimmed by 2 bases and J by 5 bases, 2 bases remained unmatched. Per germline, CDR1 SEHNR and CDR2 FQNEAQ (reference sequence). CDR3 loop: CASSLTGVETQYF. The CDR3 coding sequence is TGTGCCAGCAGCTTAACAGGGGTGGAGACCCAGTACTTC.